The 22 T cell receptor beta chains below were found in one sample sequenced in a study of identical twins. TCRdb re-called the 5' RACE reads through MiXCR, storing one row per CDR3 protein. The table has roughly 720,000 distinct CDR3 sequences, 18% seen once. The same sample was also studied in work on T cells expressing NK-cell markers.

The sequenced sample consisted of PBMCs. The receptors derive from a young woman in good health.

This clonotype was picked up a small number of times. This chain connects TRBV30 to TRBJ2-7; 8 bases match TRBD1. The germline V gene encodes CDR1 GTSNPN and CDR2 SVGIG (reference sequence). There are 17 residues in the CDR3. The trim removed 3 bases at V and 3 bases at J, leaving 16 bases unmatched. The CDR3 nucleotides are TGTGCCTGGAGAACCGGAGGACAGGGACGAAGAGGCTACGAGCAGTACTTC. Translation gives CAWRTGGQGRRGYEQYF.

The chain recombines TRBV29-1 with TRBJ2-3, with TRBD2 as a possible D gene (6 bases). Germline V gene sequence: CDR1 SQVTM, CDR2 ANQGSEA. This CDR3 has 13 residues. V was trimmed by 1 base and J by 2 bases, leaving 7 bases between them. CDR3 bases: TGCAGCGTTGAAGGCGGGGACACAGATACGCAGTATTTT. Protein product: CSVEGGDTDTQYF.

The chain employs TRBV5-1 and TRBJ2-3; 7 bases align to TRBD2. Germline assignment: CDR1 SGHRS and CDR2 YFSETQ. The CDR3 sequence is 18 residues long. The J segment lost 2 bases and the V segment lost 1 base, leaving 13 bases of the junction unmatched. The CDR3 DNA reads as TGCGCCAGCAGCTTGATCCGACCAGCGGGGAATCCCACAGATACGCAGTATTTT. Residues: CASSLIRPAGNPTDTQYF.

The V and J genes are TRBV20-1 and TRBJ2-2; 9 positions agree with TRBD1. The CDR3 contains 14 residues. Per germline, CDR1 DFQATT and CDR2 SNEGSKA (reference sequence). J gave up 5 bases and V 1 base, and 2 bases lay outside the gene matches. CDR3 bases: TGCAGTGCTAGAGGGGACAGGGTGACCGGGGAGCTGTTTTTT. Protein sequence: CSARGDRVTGELFF.

This clonotype was seen a handful of times. The genes are TRBV12-3 or TRBV12-4 and TRBJ1-4, with TRBD1 matching 7 bases. The CDR3 has 14 residues. J gave up 3 bases and V 6 bases, and 4 bases lay outside the gene matches. The CDR3 is CASRTGTANEKLFF. In DNA, the CDR3 is TGTGCCAGCAGAACTGGGACAGCTAATGAAAAACTGTTTTTT.

The CDR3 sequence is CASSPRTSGRADTQYF. The CDR3 coding sequence is TGTGCCAGCAGTCCGCGGACTAGCGGGAGGGCAGATACGCAGTATTTT. The chain carries TRBV6-2 or TRBV6-3 and TRBJ2-3; 15 bases align to TRBD2. V was pared by 5 bases and J by 4 bases, with 4 bases of the junction left unmatched. The germline CDR1 and CDR2 sequences are MNHEY and SVGEGT. This CDR3 is built from 16 residues.

This clonotype was recorded many times. The CDR3 sequence is CSASQVWDNPYEQYF. Here the CDR3 DNA reads TGCAGTGCTAGTCAAGTATGGGACAACCCCTACGAGCAGTACTTC. This chain joins TRBV20-1 and TRBJ2-7; D perhaps matches TRBD1 (6 bases). V was cut by 3 bases and J by 2 bases, with 17 bases left in between. The CDR3 has 15 amino acids. Germline CDR1 and CDR2: DFQATT and SNEGSKA (reference sequence).

This clonotype was seen only a few times. The gene calls are TRBV5-1 and TRBJ1-1; the D gene is possibly TRBD1 (6 bases). Deletions cut 4 bases from V and 0 bases from J, with 16 bases between. The CDR3 has 16 residues. From germline, CDR1 is SGHRS and CDR2 YFSETQ. For the CDR3, the DNA is TGCGCCAGCAGCACCGGACAGACTGAAATGAACACTGAAGCTTTCTTT. This translates into CASSTGQTEMNTEAFF.

This clonotype was seen only a few times. The V and J genes are TRBV7-2 and TRBJ1-2, with unresolved D. V lost 5 bases and J lost 7, with 14 bases in between. CDR1 SGHTA and CDR2 FQGNSA come from the germline V gene. CDR3 length equals 13 residues. The CDR3, as DNA: TGTGCCAGCAGCCTGAGTAGGTTCTCTGGCTACACCTTC. This sequence encodes CASSLSRFSGYTF.

This chain links TRBV24-1 with TRBJ2-3; D may be TRBD1 or TRBD2 (5 bases each). V was shortened by 4 bases and J by 1 base, with 8 bases between the two germline ends. The length of the CDR3 is 14 residues. Looked up from germline, CDR1 is KGHDR and CDR2 is SFDVKD. This CDR3 is CATSDPGRTDTQYF. CDR3 sequence (DNA): TGTGCCACCAGTGACCCGGGACGCACAGATACGCAGTATTTT.

The J gene is TRBJ2-5, the V gene TRBV20-1; D possibly corresponds to TRBD2 (7 bases). CDR1 and CDR2 (germline): DFQATT, SNEGSKA (reference sequence). The CDR3 is 14 amino acids. The germline V and J ends were trimmed by 4 bases and 5 bases, with 17 bases remaining between them. CDR3 DNA: TGCAGTGCTATAGGCGGGGGCCCCCGGGAGACCCAGTACTTC. Its translation: CSAIGGGPRETQYF.

V usage is TRBV4-3 and J usage is TRBJ2-2; 7 positions agree with TRBD2. Germline loops: CDR1 LGHNA, CDR2 YSLEER. The CDR3 covers 16 residues. The V segment lost 1 base and the J segment 1 base; nucleotides outside the gene matches: 3. The CDR3 reads CASSQVPSGNTGELFF. In nucleotides, the CDR3 is TGCGCCAGCAGCCAAGTTCCTAGCGGGAACACCGGGGAGCTGTTTTTT.

The chain combines TRBV10-3 with TRBJ1-1; D is undetermined. The CDR3 is made up of 11 amino acids. Germline V CDR1 and CDR2: ENHRY, SYGVKD. Trimming took off 3 bases at V and 8 bases at J, with 7 bases between the two ends. The DNA for the CDR3 is TGTGCCATCAGTGACAAGGTGGAAGCTTTCTTT. Translating gives CAISDKVEAFF.

The rearrangement joins TRBV20-1 to TRBJ2-7, with D unresolved. The V gene lost 0 bases and the J gene lost 7 bases, with 16 bases spanning the gap. Germline loops: CDR1 DFQATT, CDR2 SNEGSKA (reference sequence). CDR3 length: 14 residues. CDR3 amino acids: CSARDTVRVGEQYF. The CDR3 DNA reads TGCAGTGCTAGAGATACTGTAAGGGTTGGGGAGCAGTACTTC.

The CDR3 coding sequence is TGTGCCAGCAGTCCTTTCCTAGCGGGAGGGGCTACTACGGATGAGCAGTTCTTC. It encodes CASSPFLAGGATTDEQFF. This chain uses TRBV12-3 or TRBV12-4 with TRBJ2-1; 12 nucleotides align to TRBD2. The CDR3 runs 18 residues. The ends lost 5 bases at V and 8 bases at J; junction bases unmatched: 16.

The V and J genes are TRBV11-2 and TRBJ2-3; TRBD2 matches 13 bases. The CDR3 length is 18 residues. CDR1 and CDR2 from the germline V gene are SGHAT and FQNNGV. The V segment lost 0 bases and the J segment 0 bases; nucleotides outside the gene matches: 3. The CDR3 DNA reads as TGTGCCAGCAGCTTAGAACTAGCGGGAGGGGGTAGCACAGATACGCAGTATTTT. Protein: CASSLELAGGGSTDTQYF.

The chain combines TRBV6-2 or TRBV6-3 with TRBJ2-1, with 9 bases fitting TRBD2. V shed 7 bases and J 7 bases; nucleotides not matched to a gene: 14. Germline V gene data show CDR1 as MNHEY and CDR2 as SVGEGT. The CDR3 loop spans 16 amino acids. The CDR3 DNA is TGTGCCAGCACCCAATCCACTAGCGGGTTGGTGAATGAGCAGTTCTTC. This translates into CASTQSTSGLVNEQFF.

This clonotype came up many times. The V gene is TRBV5-6, the J gene TRBJ2-1; D remains ambiguous. Germline-derived CDR1 and CDR2 are SGHDT and YYEEEE. The CDR3 is 14 amino acids. With 7 bases removed from V and 2 bases from J, the gap between germline ends came to 13 bases. CDR3 protein: CASLSQDPYNEQFF. CDR3 bases: TGTGCCAGCCTGAGTCAGGACCCCTACAATGAGCAGTTCTTC.

The gene calls are TRBV5-1 and TRBJ2-6, with D hard to call. Deletions cut 1 base from V and 0 bases from J, with 8 bases between. This CDR3 has 16 residues. CDR1 SGHRS and CDR2 YFSETQ come from the germline V gene. CDR3 DNA sequence: TGCGCCAGCAGCTTGTCTCTGGGCTCTGGGGCCAACGTCCTGACTTTC. Translated: CASSLSLGSGANVLTF. Full variable domain (remainder filled in from reference TRBV5-1 and TRBJ2-6): KAGVTQTPRYLIKTRGQQVTLSCSPISGHRSVSWYQQTPGQGLQFLFEYFSETQRNKGNFPGRFSGRQFSNSRSEMNVSTLELGDSALYLCASSLSLGSGANVLTFGAGSRLTVL.

This clonotype appeared a few times. This sequence joins TRBV6-1 and TRBJ2-7; TRBD1 agrees at 10 bases. Germline loops: CDR1 MNHNS, CDR2 SASEGT. This CDR3 contains 15 residues. V lost 4 bases, J lost 3 bases, and 6 bases stayed unmatched. The CDR3 DNA reads TGTGCCAGCAGTGCTACCGGGACAGGGGACTACGAGCAGTACTTC. Its protein product is CASSATGTGDYEQYF.

This clonotype has ten or more counts. This chain uses TRBV6-1 with TRBJ2-1, with 9 bases fitting TRBD2. V lost 6 bases, J lost 4 bases, and 7 bases stayed unmatched. The CDR3 is 15 amino acids. From germline, CDR1 is MNHNS and CDR2 SASEGT. The CDR3 region is CASSLAGRTYNEQFF. CDR3 nucleotides: TGTGCCAGCAGCCTAGCGGGGAGGACATACAATGAGCAGTTCTTC.

This clonotype was seen a few times. The chain employs TRBV15 and TRBJ2-1; TRBD1 matches 8 bases. Germline values: CDR1 LNHNV, CDR2 YYDKDF (reference sequence). V was pared by 4 bases and J by 1 base, with 6 bases of the junction left unmatched. The CDR3 contains 16 residues. The DNA of the CDR3 is TGTGCCACCAGCATACCACAGGGGGTTTCCTACAATGAGCAGTTCTTC. This sequence encodes CATSIPQGVSYNEQFF.